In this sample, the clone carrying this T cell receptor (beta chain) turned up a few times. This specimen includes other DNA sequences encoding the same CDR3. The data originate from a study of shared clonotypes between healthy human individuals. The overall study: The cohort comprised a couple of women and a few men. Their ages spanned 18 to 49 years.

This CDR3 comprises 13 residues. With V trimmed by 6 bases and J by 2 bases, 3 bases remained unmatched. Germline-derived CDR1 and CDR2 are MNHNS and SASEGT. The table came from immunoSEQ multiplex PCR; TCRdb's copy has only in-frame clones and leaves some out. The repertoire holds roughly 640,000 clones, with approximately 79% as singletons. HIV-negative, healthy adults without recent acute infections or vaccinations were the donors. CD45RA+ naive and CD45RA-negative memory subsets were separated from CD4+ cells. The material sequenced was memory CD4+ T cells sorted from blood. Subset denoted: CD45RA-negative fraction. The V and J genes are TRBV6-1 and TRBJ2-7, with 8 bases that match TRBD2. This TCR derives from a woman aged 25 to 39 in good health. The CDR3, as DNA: TGTGCCAGCAGCCTAGCGGGTGCCTACGAGCAGTACTTC. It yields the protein CASSLAGAYEQYF.